This T cell receptor beta chain was recorded in a study of neurological immune-mediated disorders. Ten or more counts support this clonotype. TCRdb recomputed calls from the 5' RACE reads with MiXCR, one row per CDR3 protein. The table lists tens of thousands of distinct CDR3 sequences, less than 5.5% of them singletons. The clonotype originates from a man aged 18 to 29 with multiple sclerosis. Sequencing was carried out using PBMCs.

The CDR3 protein is CSASSPRDSYEQYF. The DNA for the CDR3 is TGCAGTGCTAGCTCCCCGAGGGACAGCTACGAGCAGTACTTC. The rearrangement joins TRBV20-1 to TRBJ2-7; 7 nucleotides align to TRBD1. This CDR3 has 14 residues. J gave up 3 bases and V 3 bases, and 8 bases lay outside the gene matches. Germline-derived CDR1 and CDR2 are DFQATT and SNEGSKA (reference sequence).